The 28 T cell receptor beta chains reported below all come from one sample, sequenced in a study of shared clonotypes between healthy human individuals. This table comes from immunoSEQ multiplex PCR, and its TCRdb copy is limited to in-frame clones, with some not included. Of under 600,000 clones in the sample, roughly 95% were seen once. Specimen: naive CD4+ T cells sorted from blood. The subset denotes: CD45RA+ positively selected. These receptors all stem from a woman aged 25 to 39 in good health.

The V call is TRBV28, the J call TRBJ1-2, with TRBD1 identical over 10 bases. Germline trimming cut 9 bases from V and 1 base from J; bases unmatched to any gene: 8. CDR3 length: 15 amino acids. CDR1 is MDHEN and CDR2 is SYDVKM in the germline V gene. CDR3 loop: CASTRDRGSNYGYTF. The CDR3 DNA reads TGTGCCAGTACCAGGGACAGGGGAAGTAACTATGGCTACACCTTC.

The chain combines TRBV18 with TRBJ1-1; the match to TRBD1 covers 12 bases. V was clipped by 6 bases and J by 3 bases; unmatched bases: 5. This CDR3 contains 15 residues. Per germline, CDR1 KGHSH and CDR2 LQKENI. The CDR3 region is CASSGTGGRYTEAFF. As DNA, the CDR3 is TGTGCCAGCTCGGGGACAGGGGGCAGGTACACTGAAGCTTTCTTT.

The gene calls are TRBV14 and TRBJ2-1; 10 nucleotides agree with TRBD2. The germline V gene has CDR1 SGHDN and CDR2 FVKESK. V was clipped by 0 bases and J by 4 bases; unmatched bases: 3. This CDR3 is 16 amino acids long. The CDR3 sequence: CASSQDLLAGYNEQFF. For the CDR3, the DNA is TGTGCCAGCAGCCAAGATTTACTAGCGGGGTACAATGAGCAGTTCTTC.

J is TRBJ2-7 and V is TRBV7-8; D is unresolved. Trimming removed 2 bases at V and 9 bases at J, with 20 bases between. The CDR3 extends over 15 amino acids. Germline assignment: CDR1 SGHVS and CDR2 FQNEAQ. The CDR3 sequence: CASSLPSRGADLQYF. The CDR3 DNA sequence: TGTGCCAGCAGCTTACCTTCTCGAGGAGCCGACTTGCAGTACTTC.

V usage is TRBV2 and J usage is TRBJ1-3, with unresolved D. The germline V gene has CDR1 SNHLY and CDR2 FYNNEI. This CDR3 spans 16 amino acids. V shed 3 bases and J shed 0 bases, with 12 bases lying between them. The CDR3 is CASSERDVLSGNTIYF. DNA of the CDR3: TGTGCCAGCAGTGAGCGAGACGTCCTCTCTGGAAACACCATATATTTT.

V and J are TRBV7-8 and TRBJ2-7, with 8 positions matching TRBD2. The ends lost 5 bases at V and 7 bases at J; junction bases unmatched: 7. This CDR3 spans 13 amino acids. In germline, CDR1 is SGHVS, CDR2 FQNEAQ. The CDR3 DNA reads TGTGCCAGCAGCCCGAGGACTAGCTTTGAGCAGTACTTC. Protein sequence: CASSPRTSFEQYF.

V usage is TRBV2 and J usage is TRBJ1-4, with 7 bases fitting TRBD1. V dropped 7 bases and J dropped 10; count of bases not matched to a gene: 12. The germline CDR1 and CDR2 sequences are SNHLY and FYNNEI. The CDR3 covers 14 residues. The CDR3 bases are TGTGCCAGCACAAGCCGGGACAGAGACGGAAAACTGTTTTTT. It specifies CASTSRDRDGKLFF.

The chain carries TRBV5-4 and TRBJ2-7; either TRBD1 or TRBD2 may fit D (6 bases each). CDR3 length: 14 residues. The V gene lost 0 bases and the J gene lost 2 bases, with 9 bases spanning the gap. From germline, CDR1 is SGHNT and CDR2 YYREEE (reference sequence). CDR3 nucleotide sequence: TGTGCCAGCAGCTTGGAGGGGGGCCCCTACGAGCAGTACTTC. Translating gives CASSLEGGPYEQYF.

The gene calls are TRBV27 and TRBJ1-4, with 11 positions matching TRBD1. V gave up 5 bases and J gave up 10 bases; unmatched junction bases: 6. CDR3 length: 14 amino acids. Germline CDR1 is MNHEY and CDR2 is SMNVEV (reference sequence). In nucleotides, the CDR3 is TGTGCCAGCAGTCGAATAGGGACAGGGGGAAAACTGTTTTTT. Protein: CASSRIGTGGKLFF. The full variable domain, in which reference TRBV27 and TRBJ1-4 provide the parts outside the CDR3, is EAQVTQNPRYLITVTGKKLTVTCSQNMNHEYMSWYRQDPGLGLRQIYYSMNVEVTDKGDVPEGYKVSRKEKRNFPLILESPSPNQTSLYFCASSRIGTGGKLFFGSGTQLSVL.

The chain links TRBV28 to TRBJ2-5, with no clear D. The J call may be faulty, since TRBJ2-7 better matches the DNA end. CDR3 size: 11 residues. Germline CDR1 and CDR2: MDHEN and SYDVKM. CDR3 loop: CASSGVHEQYF. CDR3 nucleotides: TGTGCCAGCAGTGGGGTCCACGAGCAGTACTTC.

The chain employs TRBV28 and TRBJ1-4; TRBD1 matches at 7 bases. The J segment lost 6 bases and the V segment lost 6 bases, leaving 7 bases of the junction unmatched. CDR1 MDHEN and CDR2 SYDVKM come from the germline V gene. CDR3 length: 14 amino acids. CDR3 coding DNA: TGTGCCAGCAGCTCAGGGGGGGACGATGAAAAACTGTTTTTT. Its protein is CASSSGGDDEKLFF.

The V gene is TRBV5-1, the J gene TRBJ2-7; D possibly corresponds to TRBD2 (7 bases). Germline CDR1 reads SGHRS; CDR2 reads YFSETQ. CDR3 length equals 14 residues. V dropped 6 bases and J dropped 0 bases, with 13 bases sitting between them. CDR3 bases: TGCGCCAGCAAGGGGGGAGGGAGCTCCTACGAGCAGTACTTC. Translation: CASKGGGSSYEQYF. The variable domain in full, with the rest retrieved from reference TRBV5-1 and TRBJ2-7, is KAGVTQTPRYLIKTRGQQVTLSCSPISGHRSVSWYQQTPGQGLQFLFEYFSETQRNKGNFPGRFSGRQFSNSRSEMNVSTLELGDSALYLCASKGGGSSYEQYFGPGTRLTVT.

V is TRBV11-2 and J is TRBJ2-3; 14 positions agree with TRBD2. Germline V CDR1 and CDR2: SGHAT, FQNNGV. The junction had 6 bases not matched to a gene; V was cut back by 5 bases and J by 5 bases. This CDR3 has 16 amino acids. The CDR3 spells CASSQMGLAGVDTQYF. The CDR3 DNA reads TGTGCCAGCAGCCAGATGGGACTAGCGGGAGTAGATACGCAGTATTTT. Using reference TRBV11-2 and TRBJ2-3 for the parts outside the CDR3, the full variable domain is EAGVAQSPRYKIIEKRQSVAFWCNPISGHATLYWYQQILGQGPKLLIQFQNNGVVDDSQLPKDRFSAERLKGVDSTLKIQPAKLEDSAVYLCASSQMGLAGVDTQYFGPGTRLTVL.

The chain links TRBV9 to TRBJ2-5, with a tentative D call TRBD1 (6 bases). Trimming stripped 0 bases from V and 0 bases from J, with 9 bases between. Looked up from germline, CDR1 is SGDLS and CDR2 is YYNGEE. The CDR3 totals 15 residues. In DNA form, the CDR3 reads TGTGCCAGCAGCGTAGCAGGGGCGTACCAAGAGACCCAGTACTTC. Translation gives CASSVAGAYQETQYF.

J is TRBJ1-1 and V is TRBV27; TRBD1 agrees at 8 bases. In germline, CDR1 is MNHEY, CDR2 SMNVEV (reference sequence). The CDR3 has 14 residues. The trim removed 5 bases at V and 2 bases at J, leaving 4 bases unmatched. CDR3 loop: CASSRTGGNTEAFF. CDR3 in DNA: TGTGCCAGCAGTAGAACAGGGGGAAACACTGAAGCTTTCTTT.

Concerning this clone: Other nucleotide sequences from this sample produce the same CDR3. J is TRBJ2-2 and V is TRBV5-1; D remains unclear. Germline assignment: CDR1 SGHRS and CDR2 YFSETQ. Trimming cost V 0 bases and J 6 bases, with 6 bases left between them. The CDR3 length is 13 residues. The CDR3 sequence: CASSLEGSGELFF. The CDR3 DNA follows: TGCGCCAGCAGCTTGGAAGGGTCCGGGGAGCTGTTTTTT.

The chain joins TRBV7-2 to TRBJ1-3; no clear D gene. Trimming removed 5 bases at V and 4 bases at J, with 21 bases between. Germline V CDR1 and CDR2: SGHTA, FQGNSA. The CDR3 spans 17 residues. In nucleotides, the CDR3 is TGTGCCAGCAGCCAAGATCTGACCTCTCCCGGAGGAAACACCATATATTTT. It yields the protein CASSQDLTSPGGNTIYF.

The rearrangement joins TRBV20-1 to TRBJ2-7; a possible D gene is TRBD1 (5 bases). The CDR3 has 11 amino acids. From germline, CDR1 is DFQATT and CDR2 SNEGSKA (reference sequence). The V and J ends lost 0 bases and 7 bases respectively, with 7 bases between them. CDR3 in DNA: TGCAGTGCTAGAGAAGGGGTTGAGCAGTACTTC. Encoded protein: CSAREGVEQYF.

V usage is TRBV5-1 and J usage is TRBJ1-1; 8 nucleotides align to TRBD1. CDR1 and CDR2 from the germline V gene are SGHRS and YFSETQ. V shed 5 bases, J shed 1 base, and the junction held 4 bases outside the gene matches. CDR3 length: 14 amino acids. The CDR3 sequence: CASRRQGSNTEAFF. In nucleotides, the CDR3 is TGCGCCAGCAGACGACAGGGGTCGAACACTGAAGCTTTCTTT. Variable domain in full (rest from reference TRBV5-1 and TRBJ1-1): KAGVTQTPRYLIKTRGQQVTLSCSPISGHRSVSWYQQTPGQGLQFLFEYFSETQRNKGNFPGRFSGRQFSNSRSEMNVSTLELGDSALYLCASRRQGSNTEAFFGQGTRLTVV.

The chain links TRBV7-9 to TRBJ2-5; the match to TRBD2 covers 10 bases. CDR1 is SEHNR, CDR2 FQNEAQ, per germline (reference sequence). The CDR3 totals 14 residues. The V gene end was trimmed by 3 bases and the J gene end by 11 bases; junction bases not matched to a gene: 9. This CDR3 is CASSFLAGVDEQYF. The CDR3 DNA is TGTGCCAGCAGCTTTCTAGCGGGAGTGGATGAGCAGTACTTC.

CDR3 protein: CASSQVILAEEQFF. CDR3 nucleotide sequence: TGCGCCAGCAGCCAAGTTATCCTAGCGGAGGAGCAGTTCTTC. The V gene is TRBV4-1, the J gene TRBJ2-1; 7 bases fit TRBD2. With V trimmed by 1 base and J by 10 bases, 7 bases remained unmatched. Germline values: CDR1 MGHRA, CDR2 YSYEKL. The CDR3 covers 14 residues.

The count of this clone is one. The V and J genes are TRBV7-8 and TRBJ2-5; D might be TRBD2 (6 bases). The CDR3 is 14 residues long. Germline loops: CDR1 SGHVS, CDR2 FQNEAQ. The V end was cut by 4 bases, the J end by 5 bases, with 14 bases between. DNA of the CDR3: TGTGCCAGCAGCTATTCGGTACTAGCTGAGACCCAGTACTTC. It yields the protein CASSYSVLAETQYF.

Here the CDR3 DNA reads TGCGCCAGCAGTGCTACCTGGGGGGAGACCCAGTACTTC. This codes for CASSATWGETQYF. V usage is TRBV10-1 and J usage is TRBJ2-5; either TRBD1 or TRBD2 may supply D (5 bases each). The CDR3 runs to 13 residues. Trimming stripped 4 bases from V and 5 bases from J, with 11 bases between. Per the germline V gene, CDR1 is WNHNN and CDR2 is SYGVQD (reference sequence).

This sequence joins TRBV6-5 and TRBJ1-1, with a tentative D call TRBD1 (6 bases). Trimming shortened V by 6 bases and J by 7 bases, and 21 bases separated the two germline ends. This CDR3 has 15 amino acids. Germline CDR1 MNHEY, CDR2 SVGAGI. CDR3 DNA sequence: TGTGCCAGCAGATCAAAAGGGGGGGCCGCGGGTGAAGCTTTCTTT. It yields the protein CASRSKGGAAGEAFF.

The DNA for the CDR3 is TGTGCCAGCAGCTTAGGGGGCTCAGGAGTAAAAACCTATGGCTACACCTTC. It translates to CASSLGGSGVKTYGYTF. The chain uses TRBV7-9 and TRBJ1-2; D possibly corresponds to TRBD1 (5 bases). This CDR3 region has 17 residues. The germline V gene has CDR1 SEHNR and CDR2 FQNEAQ (reference sequence). V lost 1 base, J lost 4 bases, and 19 bases lay in between.

The CDR3 loop is CASSYQGGVGEKLFF. The DNA for the CDR3 is TGTGCCAGCAGTTACCAAGGGGGGGTCGGGGAAAAACTGTTTTTT. V usage is TRBV6-5 and J usage is TRBJ1-4, with D perhaps matching TRBD1 (6 bases). CDR1 is MNHEY and CDR2 is SVGAGI in the germline V gene. The CDR3 contains 15 residues. The V end was cut by 2 bases, the J end by 8 bases, with 15 bases between.

Here the CDR3 reads CASSSRTGLSEAFF. The CDR3 DNA follows: TGTGCCAGCAGCTCGCGGACAGGCTTATCTGAAGCTTTCTTT. The chain couples TRBV5-5 to TRBJ1-1; 7 nucleotides align to TRBD1. Germline CDR1 is SGHKS and CDR2 is YYEKEE (reference sequence). The CDR3 loop spans 14 amino acids. Trimming took 3 bases from V and 6 from J; bases not matched to a gene: 8.

As concerns this clone: An end of the junction differs from the germline gene, which may be a read error. The rearrangement joins TRBV20-1 to TRBJ1-1; D gene unclear. This CDR3 contains 11 residues. Germline V CDR1 and CDR2: DFQATT, SNEGSKA (reference sequence). Here the CDR3 reads CALGRDTEAFF. Written as DNA, the CDR3 is TGTGCCCTGGGAAGGGACACTGAAGCTTTCTTT.